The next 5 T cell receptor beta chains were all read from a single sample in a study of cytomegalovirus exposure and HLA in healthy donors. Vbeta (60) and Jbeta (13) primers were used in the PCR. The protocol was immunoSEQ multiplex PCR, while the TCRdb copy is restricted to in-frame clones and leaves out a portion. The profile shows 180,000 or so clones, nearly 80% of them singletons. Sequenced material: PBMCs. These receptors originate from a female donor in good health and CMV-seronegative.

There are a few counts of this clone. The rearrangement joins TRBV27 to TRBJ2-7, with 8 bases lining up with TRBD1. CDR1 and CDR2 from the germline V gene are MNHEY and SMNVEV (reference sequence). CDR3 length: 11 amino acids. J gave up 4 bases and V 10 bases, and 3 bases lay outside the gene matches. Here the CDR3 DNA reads TGTGCCACGCAGGGGGCATACGAGCAGTACTTC. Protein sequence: CATQGAYEQYF.

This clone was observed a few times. The CDR3 nucleotides read TGTGCCAGCTCACCACTCGTCAGGGAAGATACGCAGTATTTT. It codes for CASSPLVREDTQYF. The rearrangement links TRBV18 to TRBJ2-3, with D possibly matching TRBD1 (5 bases). Germline CDR1 reads KGHSH; CDR2 reads LQKENI. The CDR3 has 14 amino acids. V lost 1 base and J lost 5, with 10 bases in between.

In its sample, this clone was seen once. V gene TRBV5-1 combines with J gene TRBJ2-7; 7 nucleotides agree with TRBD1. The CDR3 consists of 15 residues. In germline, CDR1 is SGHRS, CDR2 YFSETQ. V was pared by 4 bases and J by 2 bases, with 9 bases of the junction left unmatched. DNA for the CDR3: TGCGCCAGCAGCACTGGACAGGCCAACGCCTACGAGCAGTACTTC. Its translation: CASSTGQANAYEQYF.

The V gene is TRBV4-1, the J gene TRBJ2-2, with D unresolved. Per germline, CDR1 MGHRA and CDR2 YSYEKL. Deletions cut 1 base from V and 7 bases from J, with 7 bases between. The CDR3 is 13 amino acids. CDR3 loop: CASSQVRDGELFF. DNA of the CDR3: TGCGCCAGCAGCCAAGTAAGAGACGGGGAGCTGTTTTTT.

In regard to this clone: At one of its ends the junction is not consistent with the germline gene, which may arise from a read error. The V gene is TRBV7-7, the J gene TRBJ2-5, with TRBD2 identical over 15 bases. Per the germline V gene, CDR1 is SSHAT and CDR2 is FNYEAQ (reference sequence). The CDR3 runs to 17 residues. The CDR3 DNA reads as TGTGCTAGCAGCGCCGGGACTAGCGGGAGGTCGCGAGAGACCCAGTACTTC. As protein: CASSAGTSGRSRETQYF.